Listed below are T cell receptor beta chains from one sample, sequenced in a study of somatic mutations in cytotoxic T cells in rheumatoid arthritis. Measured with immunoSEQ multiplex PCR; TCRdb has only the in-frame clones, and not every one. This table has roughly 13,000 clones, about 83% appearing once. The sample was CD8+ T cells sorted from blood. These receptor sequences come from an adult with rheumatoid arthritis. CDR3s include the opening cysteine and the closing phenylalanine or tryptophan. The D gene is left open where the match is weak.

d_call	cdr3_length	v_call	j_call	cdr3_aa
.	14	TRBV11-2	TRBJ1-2	CASSLVLTGYGYTF
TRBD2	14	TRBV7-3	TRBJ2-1	CASSPSGSFDEQFF
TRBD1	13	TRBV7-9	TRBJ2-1	CASEGQGYNEQFF
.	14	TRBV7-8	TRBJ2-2	CASSLLFEAGELFF
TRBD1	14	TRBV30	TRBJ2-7	CAWSAGQGGHEQYF
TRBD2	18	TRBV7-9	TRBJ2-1	CASSSPWEGGSSYNEQFF
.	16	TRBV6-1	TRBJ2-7	CASSEQDGTGAYEQYF
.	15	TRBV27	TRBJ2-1	CASTPGQSSYNEQFF
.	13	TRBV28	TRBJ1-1	CASSLTGNTEAFF
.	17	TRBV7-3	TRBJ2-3	CASSPDWWGVHTDTQYF
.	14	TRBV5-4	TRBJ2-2	CASSFWQNTGELFF
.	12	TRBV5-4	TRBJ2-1	CASRVGDNEQFF
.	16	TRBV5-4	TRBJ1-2	CASSLVGVHSSDGYTF
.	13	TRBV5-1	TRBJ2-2	CASSYIVERELFF
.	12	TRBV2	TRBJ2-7	CASSDGLYEQYF
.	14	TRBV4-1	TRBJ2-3	CASSPKSVENTQYF
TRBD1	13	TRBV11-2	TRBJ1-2	CASSGEQGQGYTF
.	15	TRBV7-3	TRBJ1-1	CASSSWTDMNTEAFF
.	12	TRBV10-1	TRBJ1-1	CASSEVGTEAFF
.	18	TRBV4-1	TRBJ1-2	CASSQDLPRRGPHYGYTF
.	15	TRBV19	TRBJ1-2	CASSITGTTNYGYTF
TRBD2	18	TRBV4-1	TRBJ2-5	CASSQVGLAGAGDETQYF
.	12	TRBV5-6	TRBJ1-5	CASSRGFQPQHF
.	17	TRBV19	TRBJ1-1	CASSSPRGRSLDTEAFF
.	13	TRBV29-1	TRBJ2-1	CSGDTGSYNEQFF
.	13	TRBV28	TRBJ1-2	CASSLRAHYGYTF
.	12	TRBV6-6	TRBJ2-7	CASRDKSYEQYF
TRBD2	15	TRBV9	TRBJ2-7	CASSNPGLGVYEQYF
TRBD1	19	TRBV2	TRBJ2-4	CASSGGEGQGSLAKNIQYF
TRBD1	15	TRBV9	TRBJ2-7	CASSVGPQGAAEQYF
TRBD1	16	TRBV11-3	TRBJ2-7	CASSLRGTGTSYEQYF
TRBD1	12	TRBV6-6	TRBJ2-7	CASRTGDHEQYF
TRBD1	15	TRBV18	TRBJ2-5	CASSRTDRGQETQYF
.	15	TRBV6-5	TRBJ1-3	CASSLTPYSGNTIYF
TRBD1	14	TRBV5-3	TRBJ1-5	CARSLTGGNQPQHF
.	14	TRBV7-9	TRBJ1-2	CASSSAGGLYGYTF
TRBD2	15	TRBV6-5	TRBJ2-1	CASSYARLANNEQFF
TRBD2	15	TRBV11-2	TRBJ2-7	CASNLRLAGTYEQYF
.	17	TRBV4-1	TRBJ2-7	CASSRMPSRENSYEQYF
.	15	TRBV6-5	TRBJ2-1	CASSYPGKSYNEQFF
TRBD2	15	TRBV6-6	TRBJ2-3	CASTRLREGADTQYF
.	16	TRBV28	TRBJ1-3	CASSLNPGRSGNTIYF
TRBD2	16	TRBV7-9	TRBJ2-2	CASSLRLAGPTGELFF
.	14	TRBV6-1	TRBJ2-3	CAIFPLFEGDTQYF
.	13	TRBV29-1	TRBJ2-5	CSVIAAGKETQYF
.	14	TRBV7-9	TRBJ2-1	CASSLNPGMNEQFF
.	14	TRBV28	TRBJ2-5	CASKTTGTQETQYF
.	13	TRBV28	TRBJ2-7	CASSRQGNNEQYF
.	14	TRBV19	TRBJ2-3	CASSTSGPTDTQYF
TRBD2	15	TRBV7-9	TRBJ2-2	CASSAPGLDPGELFF
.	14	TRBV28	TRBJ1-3	CAARAGGGGNTIYF
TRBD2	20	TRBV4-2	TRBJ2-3	CASSQDRQRESHSGTDTQYF
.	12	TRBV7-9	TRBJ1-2	CASSFSEVGYTF
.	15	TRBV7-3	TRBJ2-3	CASSSSWGAEDTQYF
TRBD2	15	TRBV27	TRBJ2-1	CASSPGTSSYNEQFF
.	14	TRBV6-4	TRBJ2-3	CASSGQGDTDTQYF
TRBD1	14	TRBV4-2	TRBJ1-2	CASSGTGTGFGYTF
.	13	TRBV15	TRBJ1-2	CATSRGFSYGYTF
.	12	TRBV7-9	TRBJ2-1	CASSSPTNEQFF
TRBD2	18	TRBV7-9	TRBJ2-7	CASSFPVGGLAGGNEQYF